This TCR beta chain was identified during a study of blood T cells in healthy people across ages. Study-level findings and limits: Donors of long life had a larger count of naive CD4+ cells and greater diversity than aged donors.

At least ten counts were recorded for this clonotype. What it binds is not known. For the second PCR, which ran for about 7 to 12 cycles, a sample-barcoded 5' primer and a J-beta primer mix were used. TCRdb recomputed calls from the 5' RACE reads with MiXCR, one row per CDR3 protein. The table includes 710,000 or so distinct CDR3 sequences, 22% detected once. The CDR3 runs to 14 residues. Germline loops: CDR1 SGHVS, CDR2 FQNEAQ. V shed 4 bases and J 6 bases; nucleotides not matched to a gene: 5. Sequencing input: blood. This sequence was found in a man between 65 and 80 years old in good health. V usage is TRBV7-8 and J usage is TRBJ2-3, with 9 bases matching TRBD1. Here the CDR3 reads CASSYGTGMDTQYF. The CDR3 DNA sequence: TGTGCCAGCAGCTACGGGACAGGGATGGATACGCAGTATTTT.